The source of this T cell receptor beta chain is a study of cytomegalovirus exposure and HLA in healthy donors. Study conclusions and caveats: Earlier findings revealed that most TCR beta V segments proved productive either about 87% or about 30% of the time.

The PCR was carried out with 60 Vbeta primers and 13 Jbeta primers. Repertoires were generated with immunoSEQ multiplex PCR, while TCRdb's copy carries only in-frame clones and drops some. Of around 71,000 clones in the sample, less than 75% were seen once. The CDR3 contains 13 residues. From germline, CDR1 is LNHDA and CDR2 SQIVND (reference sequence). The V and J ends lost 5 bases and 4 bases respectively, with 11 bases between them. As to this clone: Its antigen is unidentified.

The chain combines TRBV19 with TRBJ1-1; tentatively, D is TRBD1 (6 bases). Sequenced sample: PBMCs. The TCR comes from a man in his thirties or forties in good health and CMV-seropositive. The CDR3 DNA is TGTGCCAGTAGTCTACAGGGCTTCACTGAAGCTTTCTTT. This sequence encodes CASSLQGFTEAFF. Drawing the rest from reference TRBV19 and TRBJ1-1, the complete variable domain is DGGITQSPKYLFRKEGQNVTLSCEQNLNHDAMYWYRQDPGQGLRLIYYSQIVNDFQKGDIAEGYSVSREKKESFPLTVTSAQKNPTAFYLCASSLQGFTEAFFGQGTRLTVV.